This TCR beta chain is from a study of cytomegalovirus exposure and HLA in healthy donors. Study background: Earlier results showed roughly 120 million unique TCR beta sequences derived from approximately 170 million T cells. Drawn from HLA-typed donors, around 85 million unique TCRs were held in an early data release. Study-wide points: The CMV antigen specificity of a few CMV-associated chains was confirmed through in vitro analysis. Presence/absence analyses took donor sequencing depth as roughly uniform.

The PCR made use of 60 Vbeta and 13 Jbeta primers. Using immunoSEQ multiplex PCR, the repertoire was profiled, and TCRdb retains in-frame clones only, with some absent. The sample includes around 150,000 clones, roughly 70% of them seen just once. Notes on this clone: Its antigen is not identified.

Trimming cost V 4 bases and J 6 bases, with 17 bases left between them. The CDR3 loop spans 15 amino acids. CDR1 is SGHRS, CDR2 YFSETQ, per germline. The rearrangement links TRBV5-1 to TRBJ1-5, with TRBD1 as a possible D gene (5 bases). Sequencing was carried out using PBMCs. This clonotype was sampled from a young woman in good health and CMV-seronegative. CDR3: CASSPSLGEAQPQHF. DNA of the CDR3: TGCGCCAGCAGCCCCTCACTAGGGGAGGCTCAGCCCCAGCATTTT. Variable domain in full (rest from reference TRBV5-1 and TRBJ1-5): KAGVTQTPRYLIKTRGQQVTLSCSPISGHRSVSWYQQTPGQGLQFLFEYFSETQRNKGNFPGRFSGRQFSNSRSEMNVSTLELGDSALYLCASSPSLGEAQPQHFGDGTRLSIL.